Listed here are 24 T cell receptor beta chains from one sample, sequenced in a study of a mutant IDH1 vaccine in newly diagnosed glioma. Time point noted: week 23, last vaccination. The vaccine gave 300 ug of a 20-mer mutant IDH1 peptide subcutaneously per dose. These receptors lack a known antigen. Method: immunoSEQ multiplex PCR; TCRdb's copy keeps in-frame clones and lacks some. In the table there are 58,000 or so clones, 87% of which are singletons. The sequenced sample was PBMCs, obtained from a glioma patient whose treatment included an IDH1 peptide vaccine. The receptors stem from a man in his forties with glioma.

The genes are TRBV11-1 and TRBJ1-1; the D gene is possibly TRBD1 (6 bases). The V and J ends lost 1 base and 6 bases respectively, with 21 bases between them. This CDR3 spans 17 amino acids. Per germline, CDR1 SGHAT and CDR2 FQDESV (reference sequence). In DNA, the CDR3 is TGTGCCAGCAGCTTAGAGGGGACAAGGAAAATGGACCCTGAAGCTTTCTTT. It specifies CASSLEGTRKMDPEAFF.

The chain employs TRBV5-1 and TRBJ1-2, with TRBD1 matching 11 bases. The length of the CDR3 is 14 residues. The germline CDR1 and CDR2 sequences are SGHRS and YFSETQ. The junction had 5 bases not matched to a gene; V was cut back by 3 bases and J by 7 bases. CDR3 region: CASSSGQGASGYTF. The CDR3 DNA reads TGCGCCAGCAGCTCAGGACAGGGGGCGTCTGGCTACACCTTC.

V is TRBV19 and J is TRBJ2-5; D is possibly TRBD1 (6 bases). V shed 6 bases and J shed 0 bases, with 11 bases lying between them. Germline CDR1 is LNHDA and CDR2 is SQIVND (reference sequence). This CDR3 region has 14 residues. For the CDR3, the DNA is TGTGCCAGTAGCCAAGGGACACACCAAGAGACCCAGTACTTC. This codes for CASSQGTHQETQYF.

V and J are TRBV5-1 and TRBJ2-7; D possibly corresponds to TRBD1 (6 bases). CDR1 and CDR2 from the germline V gene are SGHRS and YFSETQ. CDR3 size: 11 residues. V lost 5 bases to trimming and J lost 7 bases, with 10 bases between them. The CDR3 bases are TGCGCCAGCAGAAGACAGGCAGAGCAGTACTTC. Its protein product is CASRRQAEQYF.

This clone was found once. J is TRBJ2-1 and V is TRBV2; 12 nucleotides align to TRBD2. Germline V lookup: CDR1 SNHLY, CDR2 FYNNEI. This CDR3 is built from 14 residues. Trimming took 6 bases from V and 8 from J; bases not matched to a gene: 5. DNA of the CDR3: TGTGCCAGCAGGCGGACTAGCGGGATAGATGAGCAGTTCTTC. Protein sequence: CASRRTSGIDEQFF.

V is TRBV6-1 and J is TRBJ2-7, with D maybe TRBD1 (5 bases). Trimming took 3 bases from V and 2 from J, leaving 14 bases between them. The CDR3 has 15 amino acids. CDR1 and CDR2 (germline): MNHNS, SASEGT. The DNA for the CDR3 is TGTGCCAGCAGTGAGTCGACAGTCACCACCTACGAGCAGTACTTC. Translation: CASSESTVTTYEQYF.

This chain links TRBV5-5 with TRBJ1-1; D is unresolved. In germline, CDR1 is SGHKS, CDR2 YYEKEE (reference sequence). V was shortened by 1 base and J by 12 bases, with 16 bases between the two germline ends. This CDR3 spans 13 amino acids. The CDR3 sequence is CASSLKEVLDSFF. The CDR3 nucleotides read TGTGCCAGCAGCTTGAAGGAGGTCCTTGACTCTTTCTTT.

In this sample, this clone turned up a few times. This chain joins TRBV5-6 and TRBJ2-7, with 9 bases that match TRBD2. J lost 5 bases, V lost 1 base, and 7 bases had no gene match. The CDR3 length is 15 residues. Germline CDR1 SGHDT, CDR2 YYEEEE. The CDR3 is CASSLRLAGWDEQYF. CDR3 in DNA: TGTGCCAGCAGCTTGCGTCTAGCGGGGTGGGACGAGCAGTACTTC.

This clone was recorded a few times. J is TRBJ1-5 and V is TRBV9; 8 bases are shared with TRBD1. Trimming took 3 bases from V and 1 from J; bases not matched to a gene: 3. Per germline, CDR1 SGDLS and CDR2 YYNGEE. There are 15 residues in the CDR3. CDR3 amino acids: CASSEGDRSNQPQHF. The CDR3 DNA reads TGTGCCAGCAGCGAGGGGGACAGGAGCAATCAGCCCCAGCATTTT.

The sample holds one count of this clone. The rearrangement joins TRBV7-9 to TRBJ2-2; the D gene is possibly TRBD2 (6 bases). CDR1 SEHNR and CDR2 FQNEAQ come from the germline V gene (reference sequence). This CDR3 comprises 15 residues. With 1 base removed from V and 5 bases from J, the gap between germline ends came to 11 bases. CDR3 sequence reads: CASSLDGGATGELFF. CDR3 in DNA: TGTGCCAGCAGCTTAGACGGGGGAGCTACCGGGGAGCTGTTTTTT.

The sample holds one count of this clone. In DNA, the CDR3 is TGCGCCAGCAGCCAAACGGGGCCCGGGGAGCTGTTTTTT. Its protein is CASSQTGPGELFF. The rearrangement uses TRBV5-1 and TRBJ2-2; either TRBD1 or TRBD2 may supply D (5 bases each). Germline values: CDR1 SGHRS, CDR2 YFSETQ. Trimming took off 4 bases at V and 6 bases at J, with 10 bases between the two ends. This CDR3 has 13 amino acids.

The chain recombines TRBV28 with TRBJ1-2; 7 bases agree with TRBD1. Germline loops: CDR1 MDHEN, CDR2 SYDVKM. V shed 6 bases, J shed 1 base, and the junction held 5 bases outside the gene matches. This CDR3 comprises 14 residues. DNA of the CDR3: TGTGCCAGCAGCACGGGACAGAGTAACTATGGCTACACCTTC. Translated: CASSTGQSNYGYTF.

This clone appeared a few times. V usage is TRBV6-5 and J usage is TRBJ2-7; 7 positions agree with TRBD2. V lost 6 bases and J lost 7; bases outside the gene matches: 12. In germline, CDR1 is MNHEY, CDR2 SVGAGI. The CDR3 runs 14 residues. CDR3 bases: TGTGCCAGCAGGGAGGCGGGGGTTGGGGGTGAGCAGTACTTC. Encoded protein: CASREAGVGGEQYF.

The chain recombines TRBV5-4 with TRBJ2-2; TRBD2 is a possible D gene (5 bases). V lost 0 bases and J 4 bases, leaving 13 bases between the germline ends. CDR3 length: 16 amino acids. The germline CDR1 and CDR2 sequences are SGHNT and YYREEE (reference sequence). In DNA, the CDR3 is TGTGCCAGCAGCTTGGCGGGGAGTGGGAGCACCGGGGAGCTGTTTTTT. It encodes CASSLAGSGSTGELFF.

The chain carries TRBV7-9 and TRBJ1-2; no reliable D call. The CDR3 runs to 16 residues. V lost 4 bases and J lost 0, with 15 bases in between. Germline V gives CDR1 SEHNR, CDR2 FQNEAQ (reference sequence). Written as DNA, the CDR3 is TGTGCCAGCAGCTCTTCGCACACGTCATCTAACTATGGCTACACCTTC. It yields the protein CASSSSHTSSNYGYTF.

This clone has a single count. The chain combines TRBV5-4 with TRBJ2-5; TRBD1 agrees at 8 bases. Trimming removed 4 bases from V and 5 bases from J; junction bases left unmatched: 7. Germline V gives CDR1 SGHNT, CDR2 YYREEE (reference sequence). This CDR3 is built from 14 residues. The CDR3 bases are TGTGCCAGCAGCCCGGGACAGGAAAGGGAGACCCAGTACTTC. The encoded protein is CASSPGQERETQYF.

The chain has TRBV7-2 and TRBJ2-1; D is uncertain. The germline gives CDR1 SGHTA, CDR2 FQGNSA. This CDR3 comprises 14 residues. With 6 bases removed from V and 5 bases from J, the gap between germline ends came to 14 bases. CDR3 amino acids: CASRDWTPHNEQFF. In DNA form, the CDR3 reads TGTGCCAGCAGAGACTGGACCCCCCACAATGAGCAGTTCTTC.

The chain couples TRBV7-9 to TRBJ2-3; D gene unclear. This CDR3 region has 14 residues. Trimming took 5 bases from V and 2 from J, leaving 11 bases between them. CDR1 and CDR2 from the germline V gene are SEHNR and FQNEAQ (reference sequence). The CDR3 nucleotides are TGTGCCAGCAGCCTTCAGACCGTCACAGATACGCAGTATTTT. The encoded protein is CASSLQTVTDTQYF.

The chain combines TRBV25-1 with TRBJ2-7; 8 bases align to TRBD2. Germline V gene data show CDR1 as MGHDK and CDR2 as SYGVNS. This CDR3 is 15 amino acids long. V lost 3 bases to trimming and J lost 4 bases; unmatched junction nucleotides: 8. In nucleotides, the CDR3 is TGTGCCAGCAGTGACCCAGCGGGAGAGGGTTACGAGCAGTACTTC. Amino acids: CASSDPAGEGYEQYF.

J is TRBJ2-7 and V is TRBV29-1; D is perhaps TRBD2 (5 bases). The V gene's germline CDR1 is SQVTM and CDR2 ANQGSEA. The length of the CDR3 is 14 residues. Trimming removed 4 bases at V and 0 bases at J, with 13 bases between. DNA for the CDR3: TGCAGCGTTGTGGGCCCACGGGGCTCCTACGAGCAGTACTTC. Translation: CSVVGPRGSYEQYF.

In its sample, this clone was seen once. The V call is TRBV27, the J call TRBJ2-7; D gene unclear. Germline lookup yields CDR1 MNHEY and CDR2 SMNVEV (reference sequence). This CDR3 is built from 14 residues. V was shortened by 3 bases and J by 0 bases, with 9 bases between the two germline ends. CDR3 loop: CASSFDWSSYEQYF. In DNA form, the CDR3 reads TGTGCCAGCAGTTTTGACTGGAGCTCCTACGAGCAGTACTTC.

This clone was picked up a small number of times. The chain is built from TRBV27 and TRBJ2-7, with D perhaps assigned TRBD1 or TRBD2 (5 bases each). CDR1 and CDR2 (germline): MNHEY, SMNVEV (reference sequence). This CDR3 spans 16 amino acids. Trimming pared 4 bases from V and 1 base from J, leaving 17 bases between. CDR3 sequence reads: CASSSTRDRLSYEQYF. The DNA of the CDR3 is TGTGCCAGCAGTTCCACCCGGGACCGCCTTTCCTACGAGCAGTACTTC.

The rearrangement uses TRBV27 and TRBJ2-1, with no clear D. This CDR3 has 14 residues. V gave up 3 bases and J gave up 2 bases, with 8 bases separating them. Germline V gene data show CDR1 as MNHEY and CDR2 as SMNVEV (reference sequence). CDR3 coding DNA: TGTGCCAGCAGTTTCCGAGACCCCTACAATGAGCAGTTCTTC. Translation gives CASSFRDPYNEQFF.

This clone was observed a single time. The chain has TRBV4-3 and TRBJ2-1; the D call may be TRBD1 or TRBD2 (5 bases each). V was clipped by 3 bases and J by 6 bases, with 12 bases between them. Looked up from germline, CDR1 is LGHNA and CDR2 is YSLEER. The CDR3 runs to 14 residues. The CDR3 loop is CASSQALGANEQFF. As DNA, the CDR3 is TGCGCCAGCAGCCAGGCCCTCGGGGCCAATGAGCAGTTCTTC.